This TCR beta chain was retrieved from a study of blood T cell repertoires in COVID-19. Background on the study: Acute and convalescent COVID-19 specimens originated in the United States, Italy and Spain.

The assay was immunoSEQ multiplex PCR, and TCRdb's table has in-frame clones only and misses some. This table has 15,000 to 20,000 clones, around four fifths appearing once. V trimming: 5 bases; J trimming: 2 bases; junction bases outside the gene matches: 7. The CDR3 has 15 amino acids. The germline CDR1 and CDR2 sequences are SGHRS and YFSETQ. This sequence originates from a man aged 60-69 years with active or convalescent COVID-19. This chain connects TRBV5-1 to TRBJ2-1; TRBD2 agrees at 7 bases. The sequenced sample consisted of peripheral blood. The CDR3 sequence is CASSRPSGTYNEQFF. CDR3 in DNA: TGCGCCAGCAGTCGGCCTAGCGGAACCTACAATGAGCAGTTCTTC.